The 26 T cell receptor beta chains below were found in one sample sequenced in a study of cytomegalovirus exposure and HLA in healthy donors. Amplification used 60 Vbeta primers and 13 Jbeta primers. Some clones are missing from TCRdb's copy, which holds only in-frame ones; the method was immunoSEQ multiplex PCR. The sample records 220,000 or so clones, around 80% being singletons. The sample taken for sequencing was PBMCs. These receptors all come from a male donor in good health and CMV-seronegative.

The rearrangement joins TRBV19 to TRBJ1-4; 9 nucleotides agree with TRBD1. V was clipped by 6 bases and J by 3 bases; unmatched bases: 8. This CDR3 has 16 amino acids. Germline CDR1 and CDR2: LNHDA and SQIVND (reference sequence). CDR3 nucleotides: TGTGCCAGTAGCCACGGGACAGGGAGAGCTAATGAAAAACTGTTTTTT. It yields the protein CASSHGTGRANEKLFF.

The chain recombines TRBV28 with TRBJ1-1; no firm D call. Germline V gene sequence: CDR1 MDHEN, CDR2 SYDVKM. Trimming cost V 5 bases and J 1 base, with 11 bases left between them. This CDR3 contains 14 residues. In nucleotides, the CDR3 is TGTGCCAGCAGTCCCCCCGGAGGGAACACTGAAGCTTTCTTT. Amino acid sequence: CASSPPGGNTEAFF.

This clone has a handful of counts. V usage is TRBV27 and J usage is TRBJ2-3; 11 nucleotides align to TRBD2. This CDR3 contains 13 residues. CDR1 and CDR2 from the germline V gene are MNHEY and SMNVEV (reference sequence). The V and J ends lost 7 bases and 3 bases, in that order; junction bases with no gene match: 0. CDR3: CASIAGGTDTQYF. CDR3 bases: TGTGCCAGCATAGCGGGAGGGACAGATACGCAGTATTTT.

V gene TRBV4-2 combines with J gene TRBJ2-1, with D perhaps TRBD2 (5 bases). The CDR3 runs to 16 residues. Germline V lookup: CDR1 LGHNA, CDR2 YNFKEQ. V was trimmed by 3 bases and J by 0 bases, leaving 12 bases between them. The CDR3 region has the DNA TGTGCCAGCAGCCAGGAGGACTCGAGCTCCTACAATGAGCAGTTCTTC. Its translation: CASSQEDSSSYNEQFF.

This clone was seen more than once but under ten times. The rearrangement joins TRBV5-1 to TRBJ2-7; D is possibly TRBD1 (6 bases). CDR3 length: 14 residues. Germline-derived CDR1 and CDR2 are SGHRS and YFSETQ. Deletions cut 2 bases from V and 1 base from J, with 10 bases between. CDR3 nucleotides: TGCGCCAGCAGCTTCAGGGGTTTATCCTACGAGCAGTACTTC. This translates into CASSFRGLSYEQYF. Full variable domain (outside the CDR3, taken from reference TRBV5-1 and TRBJ2-7): KAGVTQTPRYLIKTRGQQVTLSCSPISGHRSVSWYQQTPGQGLQFLFEYFSETQRNKGNFPGRFSGRQFSNSRSEMNVSTLELGDSALYLCASSFRGLSYEQYFGPGTRLTVT.

The CDR3 bases are TGTGCCAGCAGCCCCGGACAGGGTAGTGGCTACACCTTC. This sequence encodes CASSPGQGSGYTF. The rearrangement uses TRBV25-1 and TRBJ1-2; 8 nucleotides match TRBD1. Germline CDR1 reads MGHDK; CDR2 reads SYGVNS. CDR3 size: 13 residues. V was clipped by 6 bases and J by 7 bases; unmatched bases: 7.

The J gene is TRBJ1-2, the V gene TRBV7-2; TRBD1 is a possible D gene (6 bases). V lost 4 bases to trimming and J lost 3 bases, with 15 bases between them. The length of the CDR3 is 15 residues. CDR1 is SGHTA and CDR2 is FQGNSA in the germline V gene. CDR3 residues: CASSSPPGGHYGYTF. CDR3 nucleotide sequence: TGTGCCAGCAGCTCCCCCCCGGGGGGCCACTATGGCTACACCTTC.

The chain is built from TRBV19 and TRBJ2-3; 7 positions match TRBD1. The CDR3 contains 14 residues. Trimming cost V 7 bases and J 2 bases; bases outside gene matches: 6. CDR1 is LNHDA, CDR2 SQIVND, per germline (reference sequence). CDR3 in DNA: TGTGCCAGTATCGACAGGGATGCCACAGATACGCAGTATTTT. It yields the protein CASIDRDATDTQYF.

This clone was detected a few times. The chain couples TRBV5-1 to TRBJ1-2; 7 nucleotides line up with TRBD1. Germline V gene data show CDR1 as SGHRS and CDR2 as YFSETQ. V trimming: 8 bases; J trimming: 5 bases; junction bases outside the gene matches: 9. The CDR3 runs to 13 residues. The CDR3 spells CARILGQQYGYTF. For the CDR3, the DNA is TGCGCCAGAATACTGGGACAGCAGTATGGCTACACCTTC.

The J gene is TRBJ2-3, the V gene TRBV6-1; 7 bases fit TRBD2. The CDR3 length is 15 residues. Germline CDR1 and CDR2: MNHNS and SASEGT. The trim removed 7 bases at V and 1 base at J, leaving 8 bases unmatched. In nucleotides, the CDR3 is TGTGCCAGCACTCCTTTGGCGGGGGGCACAGATACGCAGTATTTT. Translating gives CASTPLAGGTDTQYF.

V gene TRBV28 combines with J gene TRBJ1-5, with D perhaps TRBD1 (5 bases). Between the trimmed V and J ends, which lost 6 bases and 6 bases, there was a span of 18 bases. From germline, CDR1 is MDHEN and CDR2 SYDVKM. The CDR3 is 15 amino acids. CDR3 DNA: TGTGCCAGCAGGGAGGGGACGGCGGCACGTCAGCCCCAGCATTTT. Translation gives CASREGTAARQPQHF.

This clone was picked up a small number of times. The chain's CDR3 is CASRAGRLNTEAFF. CDR3 coding DNA: TGTGCCAGCAGGGCGGGACGGTTGAACACTGAAGCTTTCTTT. The chain joins TRBV2 to TRBJ1-1, with D possibly matching TRBD1 (5 bases). Germline V gene sequence: CDR1 SNHLY, CDR2 FYNNEI. The CDR3 has 14 residues. Trimming removed 6 bases from V and 0 bases from J, with 11 bases in between.

This chain connects TRBV27 to TRBJ2-1; 8 nucleotides agree with TRBD2. CDR3 size: 17 residues. Germline assignment: CDR1 MNHEY and CDR2 SMNVEV (reference sequence). The trim removed 5 bases at V and 1 base at J, leaving 10 bases unmatched. The CDR3 is CASSRTGGRRSYNEQFF. CDR3 in DNA: TGTGCCAGCAGTAGAACGGGGGGGCGTAGATCCTACAATGAGCAGTTCTTC.

The chain combines TRBV27 with TRBJ2-7, with 12 positions matching TRBD2. The J segment lost 2 bases and the V segment lost 4 bases, leaving 6 bases of the junction unmatched. In germline, CDR1 is MNHEY, CDR2 SMNVEV (reference sequence). This CDR3 is 16 amino acids long. The CDR3 nucleotides read TGTGCCAGCAGTTGGGGGGCTAGCGGGGGGGCCTACGAGCAGTACTTC. Translation: CASSWGASGGAYEQYF.

The chain couples TRBV2 to TRBJ1-1; D might be TRBD1 (6 bases). This CDR3 region has 14 residues. CDR1 is SNHLY and CDR2 is FYNNEI in the germline V gene. Trimming shortened V by 10 bases and J by 5 bases, and 20 bases separated the two germline ends. In DNA form, the CDR3 reads TGTGCCACCCGACCTGGGGGGGCTGTAACTGAAGCTTTCTTT. Protein sequence: CATRPGGAVTEAFF.

J is TRBJ2-7 and V is TRBV7-2, with 10 nucleotides matching TRBD1. The ends lost 5 bases at V and 6 bases at J; junction bases unmatched: 7. The germline V gene has CDR1 SGHTA and CDR2 FQGNSA. This CDR3 spans 14 amino acids. For the CDR3, the DNA is TGTGCCAGCAGCCTGACAGGGGGCAGGGGCGAGCAGTACTTC. Translated, it gives CASSLTGGRGEQYF.

The V and J genes are TRBV11-2 and TRBJ1-6, with D maybe TRBD1 (5 bases). The V and J ends lost 5 bases and 9 bases respectively, with 11 bases between them. Germline V gives CDR1 SGHAT, CDR2 FQNNGV. The CDR3 totals 13 residues. CDR3 nucleotides: TGTGCCAGCAGCCCTGACAGAGGTTCACCCCTCCACTTT. It translates to CASSPDRGSPLHF.

Note on this clone: Mismatch with germline at one junction end may stem from a read error. The J gene is TRBJ1-1, the V gene TRBV7-9; D is ambiguous. CDR3 length: 14 residues. Germline CDR1 SEHNR, CDR2 FQNEAQ (reference sequence). CDR3 nucleotide sequence: TGTTCCAGCAGAGGAGTTGGAGCGAACACTGAAGCTTTCTTT. Translating it yields CSSRGVGANTEAFF.

This clone was observed a handful of times. This rearrangement joins TRBV4-1 to TRBJ2-7; maybe TRBD1 (6 bases). There are 15 residues in the CDR3. The germline CDR1 and CDR2 sequences are MGHRA and YSYEKL. V shed 4 bases and J shed 6 bases, with 19 bases lying between them. CDR3 coding DNA: TGCGCCAGCAGCCCCCGGGATCCCAGGGGACGCGAGCAGTACTTC. The encoded protein is CASSPRDPRGREQYF.

CDR3 nucleotides: TGCAGCGTCGGGTATAGATCCGACGAGCAGTACTTC. This translates into CSVGYRSDEQYF. V gene TRBV29-1 combines with J gene TRBJ2-7; D is ambiguous. The CDR3 runs 12 residues. Germline lookup yields CDR1 SQVTM and CDR2 ANQGSEA. Trimming stripped 6 bases from V and 5 bases from J, with 14 bases between.

The genes are TRBV6-5 and TRBJ2-2; 9 bases agree with TRBD1. Germline CDR1 reads MNHEY; CDR2 reads SVGAGI. The CDR3 consists of 15 residues. V dropped 4 bases and J dropped 5; count of bases not matched to a gene: 5. CDR3: CASSSGTGITGELFF. In DNA, the CDR3 is TGTGCCAGCAGTTCCGGGACAGGGATAACCGGGGAGCTGTTTTTT.

The chain employs TRBV7-2 and TRBJ2-7; 9 bases fit TRBD2. This CDR3 has 15 amino acids. V gave up 5 bases and J gave up 6 bases; unmatched junction bases: 11. Germline-derived CDR1 and CDR2 are SGHTA and FQGNSA. CDR3 region: CASSGGGGVRSEQYF. CDR3 bases: TGTGCCAGCAGCGGGGGCGGGGGGGTCCGCAGCGAGCAGTACTTC. The full variable domain, its missing parts supplied by reference TRBV7-2 and TRBJ2-7, is GAGVSQSPSNKVTEKGKDVELRCDPISGHTALYWYRQSLGQGLEFLIYFQGNSAPDKSGLPSDRFSAERTGGSVSTLTIQRTQQEDSAVYLCASSGGGGVRSEQYFGPGTRLTVT.

This chain uses TRBV2 with TRBJ2-1; tentative D call: TRBD2 (6 bases). This CDR3 comprises 14 residues. The germline CDR1 and CDR2 sequences are SNHLY and FYNNEI. Trimming removed 11 bases from V and 5 bases from J, with 19 bases in between. CDR3 DNA sequence: TGTGCCTCCCTCGGTGGAGGGATAGACAATGAGCAGTTCTTC. It is translated as CASLGGGIDNEQFF.

The gene calls are TRBV19 and TRBJ1-5; D gene unclear. Trimming took off 1 base at V and 0 bases at J, with 10 bases between the two ends. Germline V lookup: CDR1 LNHDA, CDR2 SQIVND (reference sequence). This CDR3 contains 16 residues. The CDR3 spells CASSIGQYHSNQPQHF. The CDR3 DNA follows: TGTGCCAGTAGTATAGGGCAGTACCATAGCAATCAGCCCCAGCATTTT.

This rearrangement joins TRBV27 to TRBJ2-5, with a tentative D call TRBD1 (6 bases). Germline V gives CDR1 MNHEY, CDR2 SMNVEV (reference sequence). The length of the CDR3 is 16 residues. V was shortened by 3 bases and J by 0 bases, with 14 bases between the two germline ends. CDR3 bases: TGTGCCAGCAGTTTTAAGCCCGGGACACACCAAGAGACCCAGTACTTC. Translated, it gives CASSFKPGTHQETQYF.

The rearrangement uses TRBV5-1 and TRBJ2-3; perhaps TRBD1 as D (5 bases). The CDR3 consists of 15 residues. The V gene's germline CDR1 is SGHRS and CDR2 YFSETQ. Trimming removed 4 bases at V and 4 bases at J, with 16 bases between. CDR3 nucleotide sequence: TGCGCCAGCAGCCCCATTCAGGGTCAGGCAGATACGCAGTATTTT. Translating gives CASSPIQGQADTQYF. The full variable domain, rest sourced from reference TRBV5-1 and TRBJ2-3, is KAGVTQTPRYLIKTRGQQVTLSCSPISGHRSVSWYQQTPGQGLQFLFEYFSETQRNKGNFPGRFSGRQFSNSRSEMNVSTLELGDSALYLCASSPIQGQADTQYFGPGTRLTVL.